The 25 T cell receptor beta chains presented below share a single source sample, sequenced in a study of T cells of healthy individuals. A single record per CDR3 protein comes from TCRdb applying MiXCR to the 5' RACE reads. The table has around 98,000 distinct CDR3 sequences, approximately 16% seen once; the top ten hold more than 5.5%. These receptors came from a human donor in good health.

This clonotype was counted between two and nine times. The CDR3 region is CASSQVLRLTPEQYF. In DNA form, the CDR3 reads TGCGCCAGCAGCCAAGTACTACGGCTAACTCCCGAGCAGTACTTC. The chain couples TRBV4-1 to TRBJ2-7; no firm D call. Germline CDR1 and CDR2: MGHRA and YSYEKL. The CDR3 has 15 residues. Between the trimmed V and J ends, which lost 1 base and 6 bases, there was a span of 16 bases.

This clonotype was counted ten times or more. The chain couples TRBV4-3 to TRBJ1-3; D possibly corresponds to TRBD1 (5 bases). V lost 3 bases, J lost 3 bases, and 9 bases lay in between. This CDR3 is 14 amino acids long. CDR1 and CDR2 (germline): LGHNA, YSLEER. The CDR3 is CASSQTALGNTIYF. The CDR3 bases are TGCGCCAGCAGCCAGACAGCCCTTGGAAACACCATATATTTT.

This CDR3 reads CASSLTGTGDEKLFF. The CDR3 bases are TGCGCCAGCAGCTTGACCGGGACAGGGGATGAAAAACTGTTTTTT. This rearrangement joins TRBV5-1 to TRBJ1-4, with 10 nucleotides matching TRBD1. J gave up 6 bases and V 1 base, and 3 bases lay outside the gene matches. Germline CDR1 and CDR2: SGHRS and YFSETQ. The CDR3 totals 15 residues.

The chain uses TRBV12-3 or TRBV12-4 and TRBJ2-1; TRBD2 aligns across 12 bases. This CDR3 comprises 16 residues. Unmatched junction bases numbered 10, after V lost 6 bases and J lost 7 bases. The CDR3 reads CASRTLAGGPGNEQFF. The CDR3 DNA sequence: TGTGCCAGCAGAACGCTAGCGGGAGGGCCGGGAAATGAGCAGTTCTTC.

V gene TRBV4-3 combines with J gene TRBJ2-1; TRBD2 agrees at 8 bases. Germline V gives CDR1 LGHNA, CDR2 YSLEER. After removal of 4 bases from V and 6 bases from J, the junction contained 8 bases not matched to a gene. The CDR3 is made up of 15 amino acids. CDR3 sequence: CASSPGGASINEQFF. In nucleotides, the CDR3 is TGCGCCAGCAGCCCCGGGGGGGCTTCGATCAATGAGCAGTTCTTC.

The chain recombines TRBV29-1 with TRBJ2-2; D remains unclear. Trimming shortened V by 4 bases and J by 0 bases, and 12 bases separated the two germline ends. Looked up from germline, CDR1 is SQVTM and CDR2 is ANQGSEA. There are 15 residues in the CDR3. CDR3 DNA: TGCAGCGTTGGGTCACCCCCCCCGAACACCGGGGAGCTGTTTTTT. As protein: CSVGSPPPNTGELFF.

This clonotype was seen at least ten times. The chain joins TRBV20-1 to TRBJ1-1; D gene uncertain. This CDR3 is 10 amino acids long. Germline CDR1 DFQATT, CDR2 SNEGSKA (reference sequence). V lost 3 bases and J lost 11, with 10 bases in between. The CDR3 here is CSASAPGAFF. CDR3 DNA sequence: TGCAGTGCTAGTGCTCCCGGCGCTTTCTTT.

This clonotype was counted a few times. The chain combines TRBV5-1 with TRBJ2-3; the D gene is possibly TRBD2 (5 bases). The CDR3 covers 17 residues. Germline loops: CDR1 SGHRS, CDR2 YFSETQ. V was trimmed by 4 bases and J by 3 bases, leaving 21 bases between them. The CDR3 sequence: CASSPELRGSGTDTQYF. In DNA form, the CDR3 reads TGCGCCAGCAGCCCCGAATTGCGAGGCTCGGGAACAGATACGCAGTATTTT.

V usage is TRBV20-1 and J usage is TRBJ1-5; 7 bases align to TRBD1. Trimming at V came to 5 bases and at J to 0 bases, leaving 4 bases not matched to a gene. The CDR3 sequence is 14 residues long. Germline CDR1 and CDR2: DFQATT and SNEGSKA (reference sequence). CDR3 loop: CSAGTELSNQPQHF. In DNA, the CDR3 is TGCAGTGCTGGGACAGAACTTAGCAATCAGCCCCAGCATTTT.

The chain links TRBV28 to TRBJ2-7, with D perhaps assigned TRBD1 or TRBD2 (7 bases each). V dropped 2 bases and J dropped 10 bases, with 18 bases sitting between them. Germline loops: CDR1 MDHEN, CDR2 SYDVKM. The CDR3 sequence is 14 residues long. CDR3 nucleotides: TGTGCCAGCAGTTTAGGCCAGGGGGGGTCAAGCCAGTACTTC. The encoded protein is CASSLGQGGSSQYF.

This clonotype was counted ten times or more. This chain links TRBV6-6 with TRBJ2-3, with a weak D call TRBD2 (5 bases). V gave up 2 bases and J gave up 0 bases, with 9 bases separating them. This CDR3 region has 15 residues. The germline V gene has CDR1 MNHNY and CDR2 SVGAGI (reference sequence). CDR3 coding DNA: TGTGCCAGCAGTTACCGGCGGGCAAGCACAGATACGCAGTATTTT. Protein: CASSYRRASTDTQYF.

This clonotype appeared a few times. This chain connects TRBV7-6 to TRBJ2-7; 8 nucleotides match TRBD1. This CDR3 region has 16 residues. The germline V gene encodes CDR1 SGHVS and CDR2 FNYEAQ. Unmatched junction bases numbered 7, after V lost 1 base and J lost 2 bases. The DNA of the CDR3 is TGTGCCAGCAGCTTAGAATCAGGGGGCCTTACCTACGAGCAGTACTTC. Translating gives CASSLESGGLTYEQYF.

This chain uses TRBV12-3 or TRBV12-4 with TRBJ2-1; TRBD2 might be the D (7 bases). V dropped 3 bases and J dropped 8 bases, with 11 bases sitting between them. The CDR3 runs 13 residues. This CDR3 is CASSFWGGDEQFF. The CDR3 DNA follows: TGTGCCAGCAGTTTTTGGGGGGGCGATGAGCAGTTCTTC.

The chain couples TRBV28 to TRBJ2-1; 7 nucleotides match TRBD2. The length of the CDR3 is 20 residues. V trimming: 4 bases; J trimming: 4 bases; junction bases outside the gene matches: 22. Looked up from germline, CDR1 is MDHEN and CDR2 is SYDVKM. The CDR3 DNA sequence: TGTGCCAGCAGTTCCCCTAGGTCTTCGGGGGGAGAGTTCCTTTACAATGAGCAGTTCTTC. It specifies CASSSPRSSGGEFLYNEQFF.

The chain links TRBV3-1 to TRBJ1-6, with TRBD1 identical over 7 bases. There are 14 residues in the CDR3. Germline CDR1 is LGHDT and CDR2 is YNNKEL (reference sequence). With 4 bases clipped from V and 11 bases from J, the junction kept 8 bases outside the gene matches. The CDR3 bases are TGTGCCAGCAGCCTCGGACAGGCAGTGGCACCCCTCCACTTT. It specifies CASSLGQAVAPLHF. Based on the CDR3 plus reference TRBV3-1 and TRBJ1-6, the full variable domain is DTAVSQTPKYLVTQMGNDKSIKCEQNLGHDTMYWYKQDSKKFLKIMFSYNNKELIINETVPNRFSPKSPDKAHLNLHINSLELGDSAVYFCASSLGQAVAPLHFGNGTRLTVT.

This clonotype was detected ten times or more. The chain carries TRBV29-1 and TRBJ2-7; the D call may be TRBD1 or TRBD2 (6 bases each). The germline CDR1 and CDR2 sequences are SQVTM and ANQGSEA. Trimming removed 2 bases from V and 3 bases from J, with 17 bases in between. The CDR3 totals 15 residues. CDR3 protein: CSVERRQQGGYEQYF. CDR3 sequence (DNA): TGCAGCGTTGAAAGGAGGCAACAGGGAGGCTACGAGCAGTACTTC.

This clonotype was seen a few times. The chain links TRBV7-9 to TRBJ1-5, with D unresolved. Germline loops: CDR1 SEHNR, CDR2 FQNEAQ (reference sequence). V was cut by 5 bases and J by 2 bases, with 4 bases left in between. This CDR3 contains 12 residues. This chain's CDR3 is CASSPGNQPQHF. CDR3 nucleotide sequence: TGTGCCAGCAGCCCAGGCAATCAGCCCCAGCATTTT.

This clonotype was found a few times. This rearrangement joins TRBV2 to TRBJ2-7, with no clear D. Looked up from germline, CDR1 is SNHLY and CDR2 is FYNNEI. This CDR3 has 10 residues. V was clipped by 4 bases and J by 5 bases, with 3 bases between them. In DNA form, the CDR3 reads TGTGCCAGCAGTGCCCACGAGCAGTACTTC. Its translation is CASSAHEQYF.

Comments on this clonotype: One end of the junction varies from germline; a read error may be responsible. The V gene is TRBV20-1, the J gene TRBJ1-5, with D hard to call. Germline V CDR1 and CDR2: DFQATT, SNEGSKA (reference sequence). CDR3 length: 13 residues. The CDR3, as DNA: TGCTGTGCTACTCAAGGTAGAAGTCAGCCCCAGCATTTT. Translated: CCATQGRSQPQHF.

The chain carries TRBV7-2 and TRBJ2-1; 11 bases map to TRBD2. The CDR3 sequence is 16 residues long. V lost 1 base, J lost 4 bases, and 3 bases stayed unmatched. Germline loops: CDR1 SGHTA, CDR2 FQGNSA. Here the CDR3 DNA reads TGTGCCAGCAGCTTAGGAACTAGCGGGAGATACAATGAGCAGTTCTTC. Its translation: CASSLGTSGRYNEQFF.

The sample holds many counts of this clonotype. The V call is TRBV14, the J call TRBJ2-5; possible D gene TRBD2, 5 bases. V was shortened by 7 bases and J by 2 bases, with 11 bases between the two germline ends. The CDR3 extends over 13 amino acids. Germline CDR1 is SGHDN and CDR2 is FVKESK. As DNA, the CDR3 is TGTGCCAGCAAGTTGGACTCTCAAGAGACCCAGTACTTC. It is translated as CASKLDSQETQYF.

The chain links TRBV28 to TRBJ2-7; possibly TRBD1 or TRBD2 for D (5 bases each). The germline V gene encodes CDR1 MDHEN and CDR2 SYDVKM. This CDR3 has 15 amino acids. V was shortened by 7 bases and J by 3 bases, with 19 bases between the two germline ends. The CDR3 nucleotides are TGTGCCAGCAATCCCGGGGCGGTGAGGGTCTACGAGCAGTACTTC. It encodes CASNPGAVRVYEQYF.

J is TRBJ1-5 and V is TRBV9, with a tentative D call TRBD1 (5 bases). V lost 0 bases to trimming and J lost 6 bases, with 13 bases between them. In germline, CDR1 is SGDLS, CDR2 YYNGEE. The CDR3 covers 15 residues. The DNA for the CDR3 is TGTGCCAGCAGCGTAGGGGGGGGAAGGGGTCAGCCCCAGCATTTT. Its translation is CASSVGGGRGQPQHF.

The V and J genes are TRBV10-3 and TRBJ1-1; D possibly corresponds to TRBD1 (6 bases). This CDR3 has 14 residues. The germline V and J ends were trimmed by 0 bases and 5 bases, with 10 bases remaining between them. Per the germline V gene, CDR1 is ENHRY and CDR2 is SYGVKD. The CDR3 loop reads CAISESTGRTEAFF. As DNA, the CDR3 is TGTGCCATCAGTGAGTCAACAGGGAGGACTGAAGCTTTCTTT.

V gene TRBV2 combines with J gene TRBJ1-2, with unresolved D. Trimming shortened V by 5 bases and J by 2 bases, and 9 bases separated the two germline ends. Germline CDR1 SNHLY, CDR2 FYNNEI. This CDR3 spans 13 amino acids. CDR3 region: CASSTIANYGYTF. In nucleotides, the CDR3 is TGTGCCAGCAGTACCATTGCCAACTATGGCTACACCTTC.